This TCR beta chain was found in a study of blood T cell repertoires in COVID-19. This CDR3 has 15 amino acids. V was pared by 3 bases and J by 6 bases, with 9 bases of the junction left unmatched. CDR1 is MDHEN, CDR2 SYDVKM, per germline. Sequencing was performed with immunoSEQ multiplex PCR; in TCRdb, only in-frame clones are kept and a portion is missing. This table holds about 240,000 clones, about 81% found once. This rearrangement joins TRBV28 to TRBJ1-2; 8 bases align to TRBD1. This TCR was recovered from a woman aged 60-75 years with active or convalescent COVID-19. The sample consisted of peripheral blood. The CDR3 protein is CASSFSTGGINGYTF. CDR3 DNA: TGTGCCAGCAGTTTCTCAACAGGGGGAATAAATGGCTACACCTTC.